The following is a T cell receptor beta chain sequence with its context. These data originate in a study of blood T cell repertoires in COVID-19. Study information: T cells, B-cell-depleted T cells, or PBMCs provided the cDNA or gDNA that served as material.

Sequenced by immunoSEQ multiplex PCR; TCRdb stores in-frame clones only, minus some. The sample lists roughly 280,000 clones; 75% to 90% were seen once. Donors in Cohort 3 counted as recovered after two negative PCRs, clearance, or symptom resolution. Trimming cost V 7 bases and J 5 bases, with 12 bases left between them. The CDR3 sequence is 13 residues long. Germline-derived CDR1 and CDR2 are SNHLY and FYNNEI. This clonotype was sampled from a woman aged 18-29 years who had recovered from COVID-19. Source material: PBMCs or T cells enriched from blood (not recorded which). The chain carries TRBV2 and TRBJ1-5; possible D gene TRBD1, 6 bases. Here the CDR3 DNA reads TGTGCCAGCAAGTCGGCAGGGGATCAGCCCCAGCATTTT. Protein product: CASKSAGDQPQHF.